The 18 T cell receptor beta chains in this list originate from one sample, sequenced in a study of CD4 T cells in relation to SARS-CoV-2 and coronaviruses. Libraries were prepared by immunoSEQ multiplex PCR; TCRdb keeps only in-frame clonotypes and omits some of them. Of about 36,000 clones listed, roughly 80% are singletons. Their recognized antigens are unknown. Sequencing was done on a sample of naive CD4+ T cells from PBMCs, cultured in vitro. The subset here: naive CD4+ T cells isolated by negative enrichment. These receptors originate from an adult with COVID-19.

The chain combines TRBV4-2 with TRBJ2-1; TRBD2 matches 10 bases. From germline, CDR1 is LGHNA and CDR2 YNFKEQ. The V segment lost 3 bases and the J segment 5 bases; nucleotides outside the gene matches: 4. The CDR3 is made up of 15 amino acids. CDR3 DNA: TGTGCCAGCAGCCAGCCGGGACTAGCGAACAATGAGCAGTTCTTC. This translates into CASSQPGLANNEQFF.

The rearrangement links TRBV7-2 to TRBJ2-1; 9 bases agree with TRBD2. Germline V gene sequence: CDR1 SGHTA, CDR2 FQGNSA. V lost 5 bases to trimming and J lost 4 bases; unmatched junction nucleotides: 6. The CDR3 length is 15 residues. The CDR3: CASSASGMAYNEQFF. The CDR3 DNA is TGTGCCAGCAGCGCTAGCGGGATGGCGTACAATGAGCAGTTCTTC.

Relative to its sample, this clone is medium-sized. This chain joins TRBV12-2 and TRBJ2-1; TRBD1, the D gene given by the table, was not confirmed from the DNA. TRBV12-2 is a pseudogene locus. The CDR3 is 15 amino acids. As DNA, the CDR3 is TGTGCAAGTCGCGTTCGTGGGCCGCGTTACAATGAGCAGTTCTTC. As protein: CASRVRGPRYNEQFF.

V gene TRBV19 combines with J gene TRBJ1-2; TRBD1 might be the D (6 bases). Trimming removed 6 bases at V and 0 bases at J, with 20 bases between. CDR1 and CDR2 (germline): LNHDA, SQIVND (reference sequence). CDR3 length: 17 amino acids. Here the CDR3 reads CASRSPRRTETNYGYTF. For the CDR3, the DNA is TGTGCCAGTAGATCCCCTAGACGGACAGAAACTAACTATGGCTACACCTTC.

V and J are TRBV6-5 and TRBJ2-7; D not certain. Per the germline V gene, CDR1 is MNHEY and CDR2 is SVGAGI. The V and J ends lost 0 bases and 0 bases respectively, with 9 bases between them. The CDR3 has 15 residues. The CDR3: CASSYSILYSYEQYF. The CDR3 bases are TGTGCCAGCAGTTACTCGATACTCTACTCCTACGAGCAGTACTTC.

This chain's CDR3 is CASRPPGSRADTQYF. The DNA for the CDR3 is TGCGCCAGCCGTCCCCCTGGTAGCCGCGCGGATACGCAGTATTTT. J is TRBJ2-3 and V is TRBV10-2; D gene ambiguous. CDR1 and CDR2 (germline): WSHSY, SAAADI. Deletions cut 8 bases from V and 6 bases from J, with 21 bases between. The CDR3 consists of 15 residues.

The chain carries TRBV6-5 and TRBJ2-1, with D uncertain. With 0 bases removed from V and 8 bases from J, the gap between germline ends came to 2 bases. Germline assignment: CDR1 MNHEY and CDR2 SVGAGI. The CDR3 extends over 11 amino acids. CDR3 in DNA: TGTGCCAGCAGTTACTCGTATGAGCAGTTCTTC. This encodes CASSYSYEQFF.

V is TRBV4-2 and J is TRBJ1-1; TRBD1 is a possible D gene (6 bases). Germline V CDR1 and CDR2: LGHNA, YNFKEQ. There are 15 residues in the CDR3. V was pared by 0 bases and J by 10 bases, with 18 bases between. The CDR3 DNA is TGTGCCAGCAGCCAAGATGGGGACCAGGGGATGTTAGCTTTCTTT. It yields the protein CASSQDGDQGMLAFF.

The chain is built from TRBV7-9 and TRBJ2-7; D unresolved. The CDR3 loop spans 13 amino acids. Trimming removed 5 bases from V and 5 bases from J, with 13 bases in between. Germline V lookup: CDR1 SEHNR, CDR2 FQNEAQ (reference sequence). The CDR3 sequence is CASSPKGKDEQYF. In DNA form, the CDR3 reads TGTGCCAGCAGCCCAAAAGGTAAAGACGAGCAGTACTTC.

V gene TRBV6-2 or TRBV6-3 combines with J gene TRBJ2-7, with D uncertain. Germline V gives CDR1 MNHEY, CDR2 SVGEGT. There are 13 residues in the CDR3. V was pared by 4 bases and J by 4 bases, with 11 bases between. CDR3 region: CASSFNFRYEQYF. DNA for the CDR3: TGTGCCAGCAGTTTCAATTTCAGGTACGAGCAGTACTTC.

The rearrangement joins TRBV29-1 to TRBJ2-6; D is unresolved. Trimming pared 4 bases from V and 0 bases from J, leaving 7 bases between. Germline CDR1 is SQVTM and CDR2 is ANQGSEA. The CDR3 loop spans 14 amino acids. In nucleotides, the CDR3 is TGCAGCGTTGGCCGGAACTCTGGGGCCAACGTCCTGACTTTC. Amino acid sequence: CSVGRNSGANVLTF.

This chain joins TRBV2 and TRBJ2-1; D remains unclear. This CDR3 contains 13 residues. CDR1 and CDR2 (germline): SNHLY, FYNNEI. V lost 1 base and J 6 bases, leaving 7 bases between the germline ends. The CDR3 spells CASSEEGFNEQFF. The CDR3 bases are TGTGCCAGCAGTGAAGAAGGATTCAATGAGCAGTTCTTC.

V usage is TRBV30 and J usage is TRBJ1-4; D not certain. Between the trimmed V and J ends, which lost 6 bases and 8 bases, there was a span of 10 bases. The V gene's germline CDR1 is GTSNPN and CDR2 SVGIG (reference sequence). This CDR3 comprises 11 residues. CDR3 DNA sequence: TGTGCCTGTGGGGATAGGGAAAAACTGTTTTTT. This gives the protein CACGDREKLFF.

This clone was seen more than once but under ten times. The sample contains more than one DNA sequence encoding this CDR3. This chain links TRBV19 with TRBJ1-1; unclear D gene. Trimming cost V 1 base and J 0 bases, with 3 bases left between them. CDR3 length: 13 amino acids. Germline CDR1 reads LNHDA; CDR2 reads SQIVND (reference sequence). The CDR3 region is CASSIGMNTEAFF. CDR3 coding DNA: TGTGCCAGTAGTATAGGCATGAACACTGAAGCTTTCTTT.

The rearrangement links TRBV5-5 to TRBJ2-5, with TRBD2 matching over 11 bases. This CDR3 spans 14 amino acids. Germline CDR1 SGHKS, CDR2 YYEKEE (reference sequence). With 4 bases clipped from V and 2 bases from J, the junction kept 1 base outside the gene matches. In nucleotides, the CDR3 is TGTGCCAGCAGCGGGACTAGCGGTCAAGAGACCCAGTACTTC. Translating gives CASSGTSGQETQYF.

This chain connects TRBV30 to TRBJ2-3; D remains unclear. The CDR3 is 14 amino acids. Germline V lookup: CDR1 GTSNPN, CDR2 SVGIG (reference sequence). V dropped 2 bases and J dropped 3 bases, with 12 bases sitting between them. CDR3 coding DNA: TGTGCCTGGAGTCCAAACCGCTCGACAGATACGCAGTATTTT. As protein: CAWSPNRSTDTQYF.

This clone was found once. V is TRBV5-1 and J is TRBJ1-5; TRBD1 aligns across 10 bases. Germline V gene data show CDR1 as SGHRS and CDR2 as YFSETQ. V lost 4 bases and J lost 1; bases outside the gene matches: 8. CDR3 size: 17 residues. The CDR3 here is CASSPTGGLRSNQPQHF. CDR3 DNA sequence: TGCGCCAGCAGCCCGACAGGGGGCCTACGGAGCAATCAGCCCCAGCATTTT.

The gene calls are TRBV2 and TRBJ1-4, with D possibly TRBD1 on 6 matching bases. Trimming took 6 bases from V and 8 from J, leaving 13 bases between them. The CDR3 covers 13 residues. Germline lookup yields CDR1 SNHLY and CDR2 FYNNEI. CDR3 nucleotide sequence: TGTGCCAGCAGCAGGGGCCAAGGGGAAAAACTGTTTTTT. This gives the protein CASSRGQGEKLFF.